This T cell receptor beta chain was recorded in a study of blood T cell repertoires in COVID-19. The protocol was immunoSEQ multiplex PCR, while the TCRdb copy is restricted to in-frame clones and leaves out a portion. The sample lists about 240,000 clones, about four fifths occurring once. There are 16 residues in the CDR3. From germline, CDR1 is SGHAT and CDR2 FQNNGV. V was trimmed by 3 bases and J by 7 bases, leaving 18 bases between them. The clonotype comes from a woman between 70 and 85 years old with acute or convalescent COVID-19. This sequence joins TRBV11-2 and TRBJ1-4; D not resolved. Sequenced sample: peripheral blood. As DNA, the CDR3 is TGTGCCAGCAGCTTTCGGAGCGGGGAGTGGAGTGAAAAACTGTTTTTT. Translating it yields CASSFRSGEWSEKLFF.